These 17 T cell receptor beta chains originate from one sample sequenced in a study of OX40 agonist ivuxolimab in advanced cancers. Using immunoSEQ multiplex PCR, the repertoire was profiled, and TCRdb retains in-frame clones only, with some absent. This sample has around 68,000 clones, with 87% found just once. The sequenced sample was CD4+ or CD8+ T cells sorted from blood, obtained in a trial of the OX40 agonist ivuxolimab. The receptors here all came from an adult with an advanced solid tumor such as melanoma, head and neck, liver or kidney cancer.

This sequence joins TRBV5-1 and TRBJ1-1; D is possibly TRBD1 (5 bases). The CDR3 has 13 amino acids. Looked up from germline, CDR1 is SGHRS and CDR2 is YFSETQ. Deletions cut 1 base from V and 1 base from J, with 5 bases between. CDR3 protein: CASSLTGNTEAFF. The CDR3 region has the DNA TGCGCCAGCAGCTTGACAGGGAACACTGAAGCTTTCTTT.

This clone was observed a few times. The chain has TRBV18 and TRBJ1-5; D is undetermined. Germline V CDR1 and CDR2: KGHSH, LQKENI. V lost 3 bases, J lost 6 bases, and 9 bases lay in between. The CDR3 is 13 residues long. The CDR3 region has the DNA TGTGCCAGCTCACCTGACGGAGGTCAGCCCCAGCATTTT. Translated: CASSPDGGQPQHF.

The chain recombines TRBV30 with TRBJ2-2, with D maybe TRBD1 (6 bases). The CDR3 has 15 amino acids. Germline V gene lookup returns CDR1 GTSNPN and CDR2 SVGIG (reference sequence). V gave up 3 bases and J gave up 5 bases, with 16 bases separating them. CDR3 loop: CAWSPLGAGTGELFF. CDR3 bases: TGTGCCTGGAGCCCTCTGGGGGCCGGGACCGGGGAGCTGTTTTTT.

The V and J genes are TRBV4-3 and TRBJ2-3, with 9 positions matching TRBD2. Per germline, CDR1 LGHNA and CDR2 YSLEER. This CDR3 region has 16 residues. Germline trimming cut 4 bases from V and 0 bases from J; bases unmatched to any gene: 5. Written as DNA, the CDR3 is TGCGCCAGCAGCCGTGGACTAGCGTCTAGCACAGATACGCAGTATTTT. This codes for CASSRGLASSTDTQYF.

The CDR3: CASMGRINEKLFF. The CDR3 DNA sequence: TGTGCCAGCATGGGGAGAATTAATGAAAAACTGTTTTTT. The chain combines TRBV27 with TRBJ1-4; no firm D call. Trimming shortened V by 7 bases and J by 4 bases, and 10 bases separated the two germline ends. Per germline, CDR1 MNHEY and CDR2 SMNVEV (reference sequence). There are 13 residues in the CDR3.

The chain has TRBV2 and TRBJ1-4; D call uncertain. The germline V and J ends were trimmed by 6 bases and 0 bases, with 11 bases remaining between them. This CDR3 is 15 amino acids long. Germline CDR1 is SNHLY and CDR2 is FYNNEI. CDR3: CASRTGDTTNEKLFF. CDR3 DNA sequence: TGTGCCAGCAGGACGGGTGATACAACTAATGAAAAACTGTTTTTT.

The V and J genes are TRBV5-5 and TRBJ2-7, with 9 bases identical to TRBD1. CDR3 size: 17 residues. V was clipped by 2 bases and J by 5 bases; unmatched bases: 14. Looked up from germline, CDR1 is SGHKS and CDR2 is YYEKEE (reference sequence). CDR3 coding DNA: TGTGCCAGCAGCTTCGGCCCGTGGGGACAGGGTAGGAACGAGCAGTACTTC. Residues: CASSFGPWGQGRNEQYF.

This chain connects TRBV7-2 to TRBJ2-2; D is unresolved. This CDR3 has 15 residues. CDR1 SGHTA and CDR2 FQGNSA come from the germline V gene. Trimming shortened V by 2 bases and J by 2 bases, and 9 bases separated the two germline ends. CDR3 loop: CASSLSPVNTGELFF. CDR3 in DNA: TGTGCCAGCAGCTTAAGTCCGGTCAACACCGGGGAGCTGTTTTTT. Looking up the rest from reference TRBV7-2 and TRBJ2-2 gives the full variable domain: GAGVSQSPSNKVTEKGKDVELRCDPISGHTALYWYRQSLGQGLEFLIYFQGNSAPDKSGLPSDRFSAERTGGSVSTLTIQRTQQEDSAVYLCASSLSPVNTGELFFGEGSRLTVL.

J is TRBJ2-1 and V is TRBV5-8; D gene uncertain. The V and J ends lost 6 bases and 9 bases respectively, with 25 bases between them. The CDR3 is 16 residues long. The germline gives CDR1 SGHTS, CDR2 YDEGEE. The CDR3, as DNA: TGTGCCAGCACCCTGGGCGCTTGGAGTGGGCTCAGTGAGCAGTTCTTC. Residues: CASTLGAWSGLSEQFF.

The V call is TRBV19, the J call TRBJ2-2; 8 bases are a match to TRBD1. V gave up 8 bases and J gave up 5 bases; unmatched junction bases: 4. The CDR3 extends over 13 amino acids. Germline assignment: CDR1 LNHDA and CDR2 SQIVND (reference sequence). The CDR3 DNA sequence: TGTGCCAGTCAGGGGGCGTGGACCGGGGAGCTGTTTTTT. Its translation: CASQGAWTGELFF.

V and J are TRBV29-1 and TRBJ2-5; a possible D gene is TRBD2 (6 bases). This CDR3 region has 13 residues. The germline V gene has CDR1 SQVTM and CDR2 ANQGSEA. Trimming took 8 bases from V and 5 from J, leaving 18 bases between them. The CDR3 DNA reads TGCAGCTCCAGACCCACCGGAGGGGAGACCCAGTACTTC. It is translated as CSSRPTGGETQYF.

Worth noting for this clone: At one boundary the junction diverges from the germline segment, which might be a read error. For the CDR3, the DNA is TGTGCCAGCAGTGGGGAGAACCTATGGGGACAGAGAAACTTC. Translation gives CASSGENLWGQRNF. The chain carries TRBV28 and TRBJ2-5, with 7 bases that match TRBD1. From germline, CDR1 is MDHEN and CDR2 SYDVKM. CDR3 size: 14 residues.

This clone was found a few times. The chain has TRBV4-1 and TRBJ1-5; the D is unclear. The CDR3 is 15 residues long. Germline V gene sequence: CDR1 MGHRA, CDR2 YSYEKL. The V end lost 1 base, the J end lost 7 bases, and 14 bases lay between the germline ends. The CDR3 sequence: CASSQGSVGRQPQHF. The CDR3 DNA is TGCGCCAGCAGCCAAGGGAGCGTAGGTCGCCAGCCCCAGCATTTT.

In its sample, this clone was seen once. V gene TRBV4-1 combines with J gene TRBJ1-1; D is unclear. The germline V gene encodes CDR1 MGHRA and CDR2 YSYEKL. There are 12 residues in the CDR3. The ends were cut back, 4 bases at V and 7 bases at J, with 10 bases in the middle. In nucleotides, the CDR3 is TGCGCCAGCAGCCGCGGTGGAGATGAAGCTTTCTTT. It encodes CASSRGGDEAFF.

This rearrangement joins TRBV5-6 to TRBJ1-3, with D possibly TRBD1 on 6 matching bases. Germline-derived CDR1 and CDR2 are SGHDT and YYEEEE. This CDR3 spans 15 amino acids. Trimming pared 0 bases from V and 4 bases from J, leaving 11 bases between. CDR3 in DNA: TGTGCCAGCAGCTTGGCTCAGGGGTCGGGAAACACCATATATTTT. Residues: CASSLAQGSGNTIYF.

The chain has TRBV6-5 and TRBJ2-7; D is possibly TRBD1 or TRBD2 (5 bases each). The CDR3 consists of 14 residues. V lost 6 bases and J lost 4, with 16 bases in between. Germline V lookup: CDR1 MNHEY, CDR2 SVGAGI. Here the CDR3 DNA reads TGTGCCAGCAGGCGGTTGGGGGATTCGTACGAGCAGTACTTC. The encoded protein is CASRRLGDSYEQYF.

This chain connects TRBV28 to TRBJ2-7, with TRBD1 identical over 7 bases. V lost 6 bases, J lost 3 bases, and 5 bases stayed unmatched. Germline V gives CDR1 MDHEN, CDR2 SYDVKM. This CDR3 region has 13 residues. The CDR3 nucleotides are TGTGCCAGCAGATCAGGACAGGTCTACGAGCAGTACTTC. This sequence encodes CASRSGQVYEQYF.